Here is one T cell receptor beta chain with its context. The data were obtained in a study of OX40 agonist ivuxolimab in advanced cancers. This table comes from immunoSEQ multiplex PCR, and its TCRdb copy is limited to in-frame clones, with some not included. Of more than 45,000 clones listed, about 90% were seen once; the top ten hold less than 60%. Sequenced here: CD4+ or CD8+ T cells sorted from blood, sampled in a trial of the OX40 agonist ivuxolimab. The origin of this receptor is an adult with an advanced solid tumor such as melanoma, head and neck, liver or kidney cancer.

For the CDR3, the DNA is TGTGCCAGCAGATCCAGCTCCTACAATGAGCAGTTCTTC. Encoded protein: CASRSSSYNEQFF. The rearrangement links TRBV7-6 to TRBJ2-1; D unresolved. The CDR3 totals 13 residues. Per the germline V gene, CDR1 is SGHVS and CDR2 is FNYEAQ. Trimming pared 6 bases from V and 0 bases from J, leaving 6 bases between. Full variable domain (outside the CDR3, taken from reference TRBV7-6 and TRBJ2-1): GAGVSQSPRYKVTKRGQDVALRCDPISGHVSLYWYRQALGQGPEFLTYFNYEAQQDKSGLPNDRFSAERPEGSISTLTIQRTEQRDSAMYRCASRSSSYNEQFFGPGTRLTVL.